This T cell receptor (beta chain) was sequenced for a study of shared clonotypes between healthy human individuals. Losses at the gene ends were 6 bases for V and 3 bases for J; bases not matched to a gene: 14. The CDR3 consists of 18 residues. Per the germline V gene, CDR1 is SEHNR and CDR2 is FQNEAQ (reference sequence). Clones were sequenced by immunoSEQ multiplex PCR, and TCRdb holds only the in-frame ones, with some missing. Of approximately 1.4 million clones in the sample, 95% to 99% were seen once. The chain has TRBV7-9 and TRBJ1-4, with 9 bases aligning to TRBD1. The source material was naive CD4+ T cells sorted from blood. Noted subset: CD45RA+ positively selected. The sequence derives from a man aged 30 to 45 in good health. The CDR3, as DNA: TGTGCCAGCAGGGAAGGGACAGGGCGGGAACTATCTAATGAAAAACTGTTTTTT. This encodes CASREGTGRELSNEKLFF.